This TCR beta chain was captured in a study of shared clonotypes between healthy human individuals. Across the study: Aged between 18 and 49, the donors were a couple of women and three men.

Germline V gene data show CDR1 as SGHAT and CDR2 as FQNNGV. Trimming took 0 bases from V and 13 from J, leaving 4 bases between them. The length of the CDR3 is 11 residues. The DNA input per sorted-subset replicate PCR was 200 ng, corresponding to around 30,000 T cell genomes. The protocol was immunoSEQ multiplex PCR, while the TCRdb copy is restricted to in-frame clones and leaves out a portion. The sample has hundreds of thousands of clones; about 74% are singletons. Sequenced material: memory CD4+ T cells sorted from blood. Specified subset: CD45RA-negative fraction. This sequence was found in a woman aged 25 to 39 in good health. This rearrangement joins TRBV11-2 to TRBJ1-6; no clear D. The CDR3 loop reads CASSLEGPLHF. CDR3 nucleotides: TGTGCCAGCAGCTTAGAGGGGCCCCTCCACTTT. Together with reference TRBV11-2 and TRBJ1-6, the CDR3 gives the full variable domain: EAGVAQSPRYKIIEKRQSVAFWCNPISGHATLYWYQQILGQGPKLLIQFQNNGVVDDSQLPKDRFSAERLKGVDSTLKIQPAKLEDSAVYLCASSLEGPLHFGNGTRLTVT.